This section outlines one T cell receptor (beta chain) sequence together with its context. The antigen is not known. This sample stems from a study of response to subunit inactivated influenza vaccine. General observations from the study: That few new T cells are recruited by each seasonal influenza vaccination was the authors' suggestion.

A single record per CDR3 protein comes from TCRdb applying MiXCR to the RT-PCR reads. The sample gives 860,000 or so distinct CDR3 sequences, about 20% of which show up once; roughly 10% is in the top ten. The sample was PBMCs from blood, taken about 5 days after vaccination. The source is a man in his forties or fifties who received an inactivated influenza vaccine.

The CDR3 here is CASSYRDRGAESPLHF. CDR3 coding DNA: TGTGCCAGCAGCTATCGGGACAGGGGCGCGGAATCACCCCTCCACTTT. V gene TRBV7-8 combines with J gene TRBJ1-6, with 10 bases that match TRBD1. This CDR3 is 16 amino acids long. V was clipped by 4 bases and J by 10 bases; unmatched bases: 10. From germline, CDR1 is SGHVS and CDR2 FQNEAQ. Variable domain in full (rest from reference TRBV7-8 and TRBJ1-6): GAGVSQSPRYKVAKRGQDVALRCDPISGHVSLFWYQQALGQGPEFLTYFQNEAQLDKSGLPSDRFFAERPEGSVSTLKIQRTQQEDSAVYLCASSYRDRGAESPLHFGNGTRLTVT.